These 32 T cell receptor beta chains originate from one sample sequenced in a study of T cell therapy after organ transplantation (dated by TCRdb to the late 2010s). Their target antigens are unknown. The receptor library was made with the immunoSEQ multiplex PCR assay. This immuneACCESS table, as held by TCRdb, lists in-frame sequences with V and J called but not all clones. Of the missing ones, under half trace to an unresolved V gene in checked studies; the others have no known cause. The sample contains some 47,000 clones, roughly 93% of them found a single time. The top ten clonotypes cover 3.1% of the sample. This specimen's time point label, interpreted: before start of T cell therapy. The sample here was CD8+ T cells from blood, taken before autologous CMV-specific T cell therapy. These receptors came from a human patient who had received a solid organ transplant and had CMV disease.

This chain uses TRBV6-1 with TRBJ1-1, with D uncertain. Trimming took 6 bases from V and 6 from J, leaving 11 bases between them. CDR3 length: 12 amino acids. Germline V CDR1 and CDR2: MNHNS, SASEGT. For the CDR3, the DNA is TGTGCCAGCAGCCTTATCTACGCTGAAGCTTTCTTT. Translating it yields CASSLIYAEAFF.

V is TRBV9 and J is TRBJ2-7; the D is unclear. The CDR3 totals 14 residues. Germline V gene data show CDR1 as SGDLS and CDR2 as YYNGEE. Trimming shortened V by 0 bases and J by 2 bases, and 9 bases separated the two germline ends. The CDR3 sequence: CASSVGHTAYEQYF. The CDR3, as DNA: TGTGCCAGCAGCGTAGGTCACACCGCCTACGAGCAGTACTTC.

The chain is built from TRBV10-3 and TRBJ2-7, with D perhaps assigned TRBD1 or TRBD2 (5 bases each). The CDR3 has 13 residues. Trimming cost V 10 bases and J 4 bases, with 17 bases left between them. CDR1 and CDR2 (germline): ENHRY, SYGVKD. CDR3 residues: CATEGSELYEQYF. The CDR3 bases are TGTGCCACCGAGGGGTCGGAACTTTACGAGCAGTACTTC.

V gene TRBV5-6 combines with J gene TRBJ1-1, with TRBD1 as a possible D gene (5 bases). Germline CDR1 SGHDT, CDR2 YYEEEE. The CDR3 loop spans 14 amino acids. V lost 7 bases, J lost 1 base, and 14 bases lay in between. The CDR3, as DNA: TGTGCCAGCTCCCAGGGAGGGCCGAACACTGAAGCTTTCTTT. Translating it yields CASSQGGPNTEAFF.

The chain couples TRBV29-1 to TRBJ2-2; D call uncertain. CDR1 is SQVTM, CDR2 ANQGSEA, per germline. CDR3 size: 12 residues. V was shortened by 7 bases and J by 1 base, with 7 bases between the two germline ends. CDR3 amino acids: CSGIGNTGELFF. The CDR3 coding sequence is TGCAGCGGGATCGGGAACACCGGGGAGCTGTTTTTT.

This chain links TRBV25-1 with TRBJ2-2; 7 bases are shared with TRBD2. The CDR3 runs to 15 residues. Per germline, CDR1 MGHDK and CDR2 SYGVNS. The junction had 1 base not matched to a gene; V was cut back by 3 bases and J by 0 bases. Here the CDR3 reads CASSDLAANTGELFF. In nucleotides, the CDR3 is TGTGCCAGCAGTGACCTAGCGGCGAACACCGGGGAGCTGTTTTTT.

J is TRBJ2-5 and V is TRBV5-4; TRBD1 is a possible D gene (6 bases). Germline CDR1 and CDR2: SGHNT and YYREEE (reference sequence). The V end lost 5 bases, the J end lost 2 bases, and 13 bases lay between the germline ends. There are 14 residues in the CDR3. The CDR3 coding sequence is TGTGCCAGCAGGCCTATGACAGGACAAGAGACCCAGTACTTC. This translates into CASRPMTGQETQYF.

This chain links TRBV25-1 with TRBJ1-1; D call uncertain. Trimming shortened V by 10 bases and J by 8 bases, and 11 bases separated the two germline ends. The CDR3 is 10 amino acids. CDR1 is MGHDK and CDR2 is SYGVNS in the germline V gene. As DNA, the CDR3 is TGTGCCACAGGAGGGCCCGAAGCTTTCTTT. It codes for CATGGPEAFF. Complete variable domain (other parts from reference TRBV25-1 and TRBJ1-1): EADIYQTPRYLVIGTGKKITLECSQTMGHDKMYWYQQDPGMELHLIHYSYGVNSTEKGDLSSESTVSRIRTEHFPLTLESARPSHTSQYLCATGGPEAFFGQGTRLTVV.

The CDR3 sequence is CASSQVGFSFTDTQYF. CDR3 coding DNA: TGTGCCAGCAGCCAAGTTGGGTTCTCCTTCACAGATACGCAGTATTTT. The chain couples TRBV14 to TRBJ2-3, with unresolved D. V shed 1 base and J shed 2 bases, with 13 bases lying between them. The germline gives CDR1 SGHDN, CDR2 FVKESK. The CDR3 runs to 16 residues.

This chain joins TRBV19 and TRBJ2-1, with a possible D match to TRBD2 (5 bases). Trimming stripped 5 bases from V and 10 bases from J, with 15 bases between. Per germline, CDR1 LNHDA and CDR2 SQIVND (reference sequence). The CDR3 spans 13 residues. The DNA of the CDR3 is TGTGCCAGTAGTCGAGGACTTCCCACGGAGCAGTTCTTC. It translates to CASSRGLPTEQFF.

The rearrangement joins TRBV4-2 to TRBJ1-1; D ambiguous. Between the trimmed V and J ends, which lost 1 base and 5 bases, there was a span of 14 bases. The CDR3 extends over 15 amino acids. Germline lookup yields CDR1 LGHNA and CDR2 YNFKEQ. The CDR3 region is CASSQVIGSATEAFF. DNA for the CDR3: TGTGCCAGCAGCCAAGTAATCGGGTCGGCGACTGAAGCTTTCTTT.

V is TRBV5-1 and J is TRBJ2-7, with a tentative D call TRBD1 (5 bases). V dropped 1 base and J dropped 0 bases, with 17 bases sitting between them. The CDR3 consists of 17 residues. Germline-derived CDR1 and CDR2 are SGHRS and YFSETQ. CDR3 amino acids: CASSLSRSAGHSYEQYF. The DNA for the CDR3 is TGCGCCAGCAGCTTGTCTCGGTCGGCAGGGCACTCCTACGAGCAGTACTTC.

The DNA for the CDR3 is TGCAGCGTTGAGCTAGCGGGAGGGCCAAACTCCTACGAGCAGTACTTC. This translates into CSVELAGGPNSYEQYF. This chain uses TRBV29-1 with TRBJ2-7, with 12 bases lining up with TRBD2. CDR3 length equals 16 residues. Per the germline V gene, CDR1 is SQVTM and CDR2 is ANQGSEA. The trim removed 3 bases at V and 0 bases at J, leaving 6 bases unmatched.

V usage is TRBV7-9 and J usage is TRBJ2-1; TRBD2 matches at 7 bases. This CDR3 has 16 amino acids. CDR1 and CDR2 (germline): SEHNR, FQNEAQ (reference sequence). V lost 2 bases to trimming and J lost 0 bases; unmatched junction nucleotides: 4. The CDR3 bases are TGTGCCAGCAGCTTACCAGCGGGGAGCTCCTACAATGAGCAGTTCTTC. Translation: CASSLPAGSSYNEQFF.

V is TRBV9 and J is TRBJ1-6; D remains unclear. Deletions cut 0 bases from V and 0 bases from J, with 10 bases between. Germline V gene lookup returns CDR1 SGDLS and CDR2 YYNGEE. This CDR3 is built from 17 residues. Here the CDR3 reads CASSVAPASSYNSPLHF. The DNA for the CDR3 is TGTGCCAGCAGCGTAGCGCCGGCGAGCTCCTATAATTCACCCCTCCACTTT.

V and J are TRBV13 and TRBJ2-3, with D perhaps TRBD1 or TRBD2 (5 bases each). Looked up from germline, CDR1 is PRHDT and CDR2 is FYEKMQ (reference sequence). Trimming cost V 4 bases and J 6 bases, with 20 bases left between them. This CDR3 is 16 amino acids long. The CDR3 sequence is CASSSTVSVGPDTQYF. In DNA, the CDR3 is TGTGCCAGCAGCTCGACAGTTTCGGTGGGACCCGATACGCAGTATTTT. The entire variable domain, with the rest obtained from reference TRBV13 and TRBJ2-3, is as follows: AAGVIQSPRHLIKEKRETATLKCYPIPRHDTVYWYQQGPGQDPQFLISFYEKMQSDKGSIPDRFSAQQFSDYHSELNMSSLELGDSALYFCASSSTVSVGPDTQYFGPGTRLTVL.

V gene TRBV5-8 combines with J gene TRBJ2-7, with TRBD2 matching over 10 bases. The CDR3 runs to 13 residues. J was trimmed by 3 bases and V by 7 bases; bases with no gene match: 4. Germline-derived CDR1 and CDR2 are SGHTS and YDEGEE. The CDR3 sequence is CASRAGGRYEQYF. The CDR3 region has the DNA TGTGCCAGCCGAGCGGGAGGGCGCTACGAGCAGTACTTC.

The V gene is TRBV5-6, the J gene TRBJ2-1, with D maybe TRBD2 (6 bases). Trimming shortened V by 3 bases and J by 4 bases, and 11 bases separated the two germline ends. The CDR3 runs to 14 residues. CDR1 and CDR2 (germline): SGHDT, YYEEEE. The CDR3 sequence: CASSWEDFYNEQFF. The CDR3 region has the DNA TGTGCCAGCAGCTGGGAGGACTTTTACAATGAGCAGTTCTTC.

V is TRBV9 and J is TRBJ1-1; unclear D gene. The V end lost 4 bases, the J end lost 0 bases, and 4 bases lay between the germline ends. The CDR3 consists of 12 residues. The germline V gene has CDR1 SGDLS and CDR2 YYNGEE. CDR3 region: CASSHLNTEAFF. Here the CDR3 DNA reads TGTGCCAGCAGCCATCTGAACACTGAAGCTTTCTTT.

The rearrangement links TRBV11-1 to TRBJ1-1, with D possibly being TRBD1 (6 bases). The germline V gene has CDR1 SGHAT and CDR2 FQDESV (reference sequence). The V and J ends lost 6 bases and 1 base respectively, with 9 bases between them. This CDR3 region has 13 residues. CDR3 DNA sequence: TGTGCCAGCAGACCGACAGGGAACACTGAAGCTTTCTTT. Protein sequence: CASRPTGNTEAFF.

The rearrangement links TRBV7-2 to TRBJ1-1; 9 bases line up with TRBD1. CDR1 and CDR2 from the germline V gene are SGHTA and FQGNSA. J was trimmed by 3 bases and V by 5 bases; bases with no gene match: 7. This CDR3 is built from 15 residues. The CDR3 spells CASSLSRTGDTEAFF. The CDR3 bases are TGTGCCAGCAGCCTATCCCGGACAGGGGACACTGAAGCTTTCTTT.

V usage is TRBV30 and J usage is TRBJ2-7; D remains ambiguous. With 3 bases removed from V and 1 base from J, the gap between germline ends came to 19 bases. The germline V gene has CDR1 GTSNPN and CDR2 SVGIG (reference sequence). The CDR3 has 16 amino acids. The CDR3 sequence: CAWSRQVPDASYEQYF. DNA for the CDR3: TGTGCCTGGAGCCGGCAAGTCCCTGACGCATCCTACGAGCAGTACTTC.

The chain links TRBV27 to TRBJ1-1; D may be TRBD1 (6 bases). Per the germline V gene, CDR1 is MNHEY and CDR2 is SMNVEV (reference sequence). This CDR3 is built from 13 residues. V was cut by 4 bases and J by 5 bases, with 11 bases left in between. The CDR3 DNA sequence: TGTGCCAGCAGTTCTTCACAGGGAACTGAAGCTTTCTTT. It specifies CASSSSQGTEAFF.

The chain employs TRBV11-2 and TRBJ2-7; unclear D gene. Germline V gene lookup returns CDR1 SGHAT and CDR2 FQNNGV. CDR3 length equals 17 residues. V dropped 3 bases and J dropped 0 bases, with 18 bases sitting between them. The CDR3 coding sequence is TGTGCCAGCAGCTTCCCGATCACCGGTTTAAGCTCCTACGAGCAGTACTTC. It encodes CASSFPITGLSSYEQYF.

The V call is TRBV10-3, the J call TRBJ2-3; D call uncertain. Looked up from germline, CDR1 is ENHRY and CDR2 is SYGVKD. Trimming stripped 0 bases from V and 2 bases from J, with 9 bases between. CDR3 size: 15 residues. This CDR3 is CAISESPRLTDTQYF. In nucleotides, the CDR3 is TGTGCCATCAGTGAGTCTCCTAGACTCACAGATACGCAGTATTTT.

The J gene is TRBJ1-1, the V gene TRBV10-2; no definite D call. The V gene's germline CDR1 is WSHSY and CDR2 SAAADI. V was clipped by 1 base and J by 8 bases, with 11 bases between them. The CDR3 extends over 13 amino acids. The CDR3 reads CASSEYSLVEAFF. CDR3 bases: TGCGCCAGCAGTGAGTACAGCTTGGTGGAAGCTTTCTTT.

The V and J genes are TRBV10-2 and TRBJ2-1; 10 bases match TRBD2. Germline CDR1 and CDR2: WSHSY and SAAADI. The V and J ends lost 8 bases and 5 bases, in that order; junction bases with no gene match: 12. The CDR3 has 16 residues. The CDR3 region has the DNA TGCGCCAGCGGGTTGGAGCGGGAGGGGCTAAACAATGAGCAGTTCTTC. Encoded protein: CASGLEREGLNNEQFF.

The chain is built from TRBV9 and TRBJ2-7; D not certain. Looked up from germline, CDR1 is SGDLS and CDR2 is YYNGEE. The CDR3 contains 13 residues. The V end lost 4 bases, the J end lost 1 base, and 9 bases lay between the germline ends. For the CDR3, the DNA is TGTGCCAGCAGCCCCTCATCTTCCTACGAGCAGTACTTC. This codes for CASSPSSSYEQYF.

This clone was seen more than once but under ten times. The chain couples TRBV7-9 to TRBJ2-7; D remains unclear. Germline CDR1 SEHNR, CDR2 FQNEAQ (reference sequence). Trimming stripped 1 base from V and 4 bases from J, with 14 bases between. CDR3 length: 15 amino acids. The CDR3 nucleotides read TGTGCCAGCAGCTTAGGTGTTGGATCGAGGTACGAGCAGTACTTC. Protein: CASSLGVGSRYEQYF.

The chain combines TRBV13 with TRBJ2-7; weak D call: TRBD1 (6 bases). The V and J ends lost 5 bases and 3 bases respectively, with 11 bases between them. Germline CDR1 is PRHDT and CDR2 is FYEKMQ (reference sequence). This CDR3 region has 13 residues. Written as DNA, the CDR3 is TGTGCCAGCAGCCAGGCACAGGGCTACGAGCAGTACTTC. It is translated as CASSQAQGYEQYF.

The table lists this clone with a few counts. This chain links TRBV6-1 with TRBJ1-6; D perhaps matches TRBD1 (6 bases). The germline CDR1 and CDR2 sequences are MNHNS and SASEGT. Trimming stripped 11 bases from V and 6 bases from J, with 11 bases between. This CDR3 has 12 amino acids. CDR3 nucleotides: TGTGCCGGGGGCCAACCTAATTCACCCCTCCACTTT. This codes for CAGGQPNSPLHF.

This chain uses TRBV6-5 with TRBJ1-5, with 7 bases matching TRBD1. Germline CDR1 and CDR2: MNHEY and SVGAGI. Trimming at V came to 6 bases and at J to 0 bases, leaving 5 bases not matched to a gene. This CDR3 spans 15 amino acids. The DNA for the CDR3 is TGTGCCAGCAGCAGGGGGGGCTATAGCAATCAGCCCCAGCATTTT. Encoded protein: CASSRGGYSNQPQHF.